This is a list of T cell receptor beta chains from one sample in a study of early T cells in non-severe SARS-CoV-2 infection. MiXCR, run by TCRdb on the 5' RACE reads, gives a single entry per CDR3 protein. The sample includes around 76,000 distinct CDR3 sequences, about 14% of them seen just once. The sequencing here drew on whole blood, taken at baseline. These receptor sequences come from an adult who was a healthcare worker with PCR-confirmed SARS-CoV-2 infection or an uninfected control (not recorded which). Each CDR3 is given with its conserved first and last residue. D genes are given only for firm matches. Rows may omit the clone size; those that give it use once, few, many or a size class.

J: TRBJ2-7; D: NA; V: TRBV28; size: NA; DNA: TGTGCCAGCATGACCGCCTCCTACGAGCAGTACTTC; CDR3: CASMTASYEQYF
J: TRBJ1-1; D: NA; V: TRBV7-2; size: NA; DNA: TGTGCCAGCAGCTCGCAGGGATGGGGAAACACTGAAGCTTTCTTT; CDR3: CASSSQGWGNTEAFF
J: TRBJ2-3; D: NA; V: TRBV27; size: NA; DNA: TGTGCCAGCAGTCCCCGAGGACCAGATACGCAGTATTTT; CDR3: CASSPRGPDTQYF
J: TRBJ2-4; D: NA; V: TRBV7-7; size: NA; DNA: TGTGCCAGCAGCCCGACAGCGCTAGCCAAAAACATTCAGTACTTC; CDR3: CASSPTALAKNIQYF
J: TRBJ2-1; D: NA; V: TRBV5-1; size: few; DNA: TGCGCCAGCCGACCCGGGCCCATCTACAATGAGCAGTTCTTC; CDR3: CASRPGPIYNEQFF
J: TRBJ2-2; D: NA; V: TRBV24-1; size: few; DNA: TGTGCCACCAGTGCCCACAGTGATTTAGGGGAGCTGTTTTTT; CDR3: CATSAHSDLGELFF
J: TRBJ2-5; D: NA; V: TRBV5-4; size: NA; DNA: TGTGCCAGCAGCTTGGATGTTGGGAGCCTAGTAGAGACCCAGTACTTC; CDR3: CASSLDVGSLVETQYF
J: TRBJ2-7; D: TRBD2; V: TRBV18; size: many; DNA: TGTGCCAGCTCCCTGGGACTAGCGGATACGCAGTACTTC; CDR3: CASSLGLADTQYF
J: TRBJ2-2; D: TRBD2; V: TRBV5-4; size: few; DNA: TGTGCCAGCAGCTCTATAGCGGGGTCGAGCACCGGGGAGCTGTTTTTT; CDR3: CASSSIAGSSTGELFF
J: TRBJ2-7; D: NA; V: TRBV11-2; size: NA; DNA: TGTGCCAGCAGCTACGACCGGTCCGTGCAGTACTTC; CDR3: CASSYDRSVQYF
J: TRBJ2-3; D: NA; V: TRBV5-5; size: NA; DNA: TGTGCCAGCAGTCTGGCAGAGGAATTGGATACTCAGTATTTT; CDR3: CASSLAEELDTQYF
J: TRBJ2-7; D: NA; V: TRBV7-8; size: few; DNA: TGTGCCAGCAGCACGTACTCGGGGCAGTACTTC; CDR3: CASSTYSGQYF
J: TRBJ2-3; D: TRBD1; V: TRBV2; size: NA; DNA: TGTGCCAGCAGTCGACAGGGGAGCGGAGATACGCAGTATTTT; CDR3: CASSRQGSGDTQYF
J: TRBJ2-7; D: NA; V: TRBV11-2; size: NA; DNA: TGTGCCAGCAGCTCCTTCCCCGGGACATGGCCCTACGAGCAGTACTTC; CDR3: CASSSFPGTWPYEQYF
J: TRBJ2-5; D: TRBD1; V: TRBV7-6; size: few; DNA: TGTGCCAGCAGCAGACAGGGGGCCGGAGAGACCCAGTACTTC; CDR3: CASSRQGAGETQYF
J: TRBJ2-1; D: TRBD2; V: TRBV2; size: many; DNA: TGTGCCAGCAGTGAGAGAGGGCTAGCGGGAGTGAGTGAGCAGTTCTTC; CDR3: CASSERGLAGVSEQFF
J: TRBJ2-3; D: NA; V: TRBV13; size: many; DNA: TGTGCCAGCAGTATCGACACCAGCACAGATACGCAGTATTTT; CDR3: CASSIDTSTDTQYF
J: TRBJ2-3; D: NA; V: TRBV4-1; size: few; DNA: TGCGCCAGCAGCCAAGATCCGCGGCTGAACACAGATACGCAGTATTTT; CDR3: CASSQDPRLNTDTQYF
J: TRBJ2-3; D: TRBD2; V: TRBV20-1; size: NA; DNA: TGCAGTGCTAGAAGAGGCGGGGGGCCAGATACGCAGTATTTT; CDR3: CSARRGGGPDTQYF
J: TRBJ2-4; D: TRBD1; V: TRBV5-4; size: many; DNA: TGTGCCAGCAGCTCCGGACAGGGGGGAGCCAAAAACATTCAGTACTTC; CDR3: CASSSGQGGAKNIQYF
J: TRBJ1-2; D: NA; V: TRBV11-2; size: few; DNA: TGTGCCAGCAGCTTTGAAGGCTATGGCTACACCTTC; CDR3: CASSFEGYGYTF
J: TRBJ2-3; D: NA; V: TRBV3-1; size: many; DNA: TGTGCCAGCAGCCAAGTGTCCCGGGGGGATACGCAGTATTTT; CDR3: CASSQVSRGDTQYF
J: TRBJ2-5; D: TRBD2; V: TRBV7-2; size: NA; DNA: TGTGCCAGCAGCTTAGCGCTGATAGCGGGAGGGAGGGAGACCCAGTACTTC; CDR3: CASSLALIAGGRETQYF
J: TRBJ2-2; D: TRBD2; V: TRBV20-1; size: few; DNA: TGCAGTGCGGACGGGGGGGCGACGAACACCGGGGAGCTGTTTTTT; CDR3: CSADGGATNTGELFF
J: TRBJ2-1; D: TRBD2; V: TRBV28; size: NA; DNA: TGTGCCAGCAGGGAGCGGGAGGAGTACAATGAGCAGTTCTTC; CDR3: CASREREEYNEQFF
J: TRBJ2-7; D: NA; V: TRBV4-1; size: many; DNA: TGCGCCAGCAGTACGAACAGGGGGGGCTACGAGCAGTACTTC; CDR3: CASSTNRGGYEQYF
J: TRBJ2-4; D: NA; V: TRBV11-2; size: NA; DNA: TGTGCCAGCAGCTTAGGAGCGGCAACTAGCAGAAACATTCAGTACTTC; CDR3: CASSLGAATSRNIQYF
J: TRBJ1-1; D: TRBD1; V: TRBV3-1; size: once; DNA: TGTGCCAGCAGCCCCAGGACTACAGGGGCCAATACTGAAGCTTTCTTT; CDR3: CASSPRTTGANTEAFF
J: TRBJ2-2; D: NA; V: TRBV7-7; size: few; DNA: TGTGCCAGCAGTCTAGACCAGGGGTCCTGGCTGTTTTTT; CDR3: CASSLDQGSWLFF
J: TRBJ2-7; D: TRBD2; V: TRBV29-1; size: few; DNA: TGCAGCGCGGCCGGGGGGGAGACATCCTACGAGCAGTACTTC; CDR3: CSAAGGETSYEQYF
J: TRBJ2-7; D: TRBD1; V: TRBV19; size: NA; DNA: TGTGCCAGTAGCCACGGGACAGGTGATCCCTACGAGCAGTACTTC; CDR3: CASSHGTGDPYEQYF
J: TRBJ2-3; D: TRBD2; V: TRBV19; size: few; DNA: TGTGCCAGTAGTATAGATCACGGAACTAGCGGCCGCACAGATACGCAGTATTTT; CDR3: CASSIDHGTSGRTDTQYF
J: TRBJ2-1; D: NA; V: TRBV12-3/TRBV12-4; size: many; DNA: TGTGCCAGCAGTTTAGTCGGGGGCTACAATGAGCAGTTCTTC; CDR3: CASSLVGGYNEQFF
J: TRBJ2-7; D: NA; V: TRBV20-1; size: many; DNA: TGCAGTGCTAGGGCGGAAAGTCCCGGCCTCTACGAGCAGTACTTC; CDR3: CSARAESPGLYEQYF
J: TRBJ2-5; D: TRBD1; V: TRBV5-1; size: NA; DNA: TGCGCCAGCAGCCTCCGGGACAGCGGCCTCCAAGAGACCCAGTACTTC; CDR3: CASSLRDSGLQETQYF
J: TRBJ1-1; D: TRBD1; V: TRBV7-8; size: NA; DNA: TGTGCCAGCAGTGTGACCGGGACAGTAGAGAACACTGAAGCTTTCTTT; CDR3: CASSVTGTVENTEAFF
J: TRBJ1-5; D: NA; V: TRBV11-2; size: few; DNA: TGTGCCAGCAGCCGGAGGGCAGGGGGCAATCAGCCCCAGCATTTT; CDR3: CASSRRAGGNQPQHF
J: TRBJ2-7; D: NA; V: TRBV6-6; size: NA; DNA: TGTGCCAGCAGTTACTCGGGGGGAAGCTCCTACGAGCAGTACTTC; CDR3: CASSYSGGSSYEQYF
J: TRBJ2-5; D: TRBD2; V: TRBV6-1; size: once; DNA: TGTGCCAGCAGTGTTAGCGGGAGAACGGAGACCCAGTACTTC; CDR3: CASSVSGRTETQYF